A selection of T cell receptor beta chains follows, all from one sample in a study of blood T cells in healthy people across ages. TCRdb re-called the 5' RACE reads with MiXCR, one entry per CDR3 protein. The sample carries over 700,000 distinct CDR3 sequences, around 25% recorded once. These same records also appear under a second study, on T cells of mothers and their children.

Input material: blood. These receptors were obtained from a boy younger than 18 in good health. Both conserved end residues are part of each CDR3. The order of the fields is J gene, clone size, V gene, CDR3 protein. Clone size is shown for a subset of rows, as once, few, many or a class of expanded clone.

NA | NA | TRBV15 | CATSRSQQGQGDEQFF
TRBJ2-7 | few | TRBV6-6 | CAAAVSYEQYF
TRBJ2-3 | few | TRBV2 | CASKWGLDSTDTQYF
TRBJ1-1 | NA | TRBV28 | CASSLFLGNTEAFF
TRBJ2-7 | few | TRBV11-2 | CASSLDSGAPYEQYF
TRBJ2-1 | NA | TRBV5-1 | CASSDSSNNEQFF
TRBJ2-2 | NA | TRBV20-1 | CSARGVLFTGELFF
TRBJ2-5 | few | TRBV20-1 | CSARRGRALETQYF
TRBJ2-2 | few | TRBV7-8 | CACTLGQREGIKNTGELFF
TRBJ2-5 | NA | TRBV24-1 | CATSEETGAETQYF
TRBJ1-2 | NA | TRBV29-1 | CSVAILQDYGYTF
TRBJ2-3 | few | TRBV6-5 | CASTMDSYTDTQYF
TRBJ2-5 | NA | TRBV21-1 | CASSNKSQETQYF
TRBJ2-5 | few | TRBV4-1 | CASSQGAAYKETQYF
TRBJ2-7 | NA | TRBV7-2 | CASSLGNMLSYEQYF
TRBJ2-4 | NA | TRBV5-6 | CASSLMGGGKNIQYF
TRBJ1-2 | NA | TRBV28 | CASSFPTVNYGYTF
TRBJ2-7 | NA | TRBV2 | CASRPRQCSGYEQYF
TRBJ1-5 | NA | TRBV5-1 | CASSLSGASNQPQHF
TRBJ1-1 | NA | TRBV6-2/TRBV6-3 | CASSASGGSVSRAFF
TRBJ2-1 | NA | TRBV6-1 | CASSARSSYNEQFF
TRBJ1-5 | few | TRBV3-1 | CASSQAGDGNQPQHF
NA | NA | TRBV12-5 | CASGSPTGNSYEQYF
TRBJ1-6 | few | TRBV18 | CASSPWPGSSPLHF
TRBJ2-1 | NA | TRBV10-3 | CATRPGIIVEQFF
TRBJ1-2 | few | TRBV5-1 | CASSQDRAYGYTF
TRBJ2-7 | NA | TRBV28 | CASSFWGDSYEQYF
TRBJ1-4 | NA | TRBV6-2/TRBV6-3 | CASSYSEDGNEKLFF
TRBJ1-1 | NA | TRBV28 | CASRNTGLGTEAFF
TRBJ2-7 | few | TRBV12-3/TRBV12-4 | CASTNRDGGYEQYF
TRBJ2-5 | NA | TRBV29-1 | CSVEWQGTETQYF
TRBJ2-7 | NA | TRBV21-1 | CASSKGVGDREHEQCF
TRBJ2-6 | NA | TRBV2 | CASMGARRFGANVLTF
TRBJ1-1 | NA | TRBV5-6 | CASSLGGRGEAFF
TRBJ2-7 | NA | TRBV20-1 | CSARSGQGDSYEQYF
TRBJ2-7 | few | TRBV3-1 | CASSQILTGLAGGEQYF
TRBJ1-4 | NA | TRBV7-6 | CASSPGVVNEKLFF
TRBJ2-5 | NA | TRBV12-3/TRBV12-4 | CASSTSGQETQYF
TRBJ2-6 | few | TRBV29-1 | CSVEDRDRASGADVLTF
TRBJ2-3 | NA | TRBV6-4 | CASSETGLFTDTQYF
NA | NA | TRBV24-1 | CATSDEREHEQFF
TRBJ2-3 | NA | TRBV29-1 | CSVDGTGTPSDTQYF
TRBJ2-3 | few | TRBV2 | CASSPWTATDTQYF
TRBJ2-7 | few | TRBV11-2 | CASSSELAGNPYEQYF
TRBJ2-1 | NA | TRBV12-3/TRBV12-4 | CASSFLAGRGEQFF
TRBJ1-2 | NA | TRBV7-8 | CASSSNRDSLRRGYTF
TRBJ2-5 | few | TRBV7-9 | CASSLGQDARETQYF
TRBJ2-7 | NA | TRBV9 | CASSNQGREEQYF
TRBJ2-3 | NA | TRBV2 | CASSDWVAADTQYF
TRBJ1-1 | many | TRBV27 | CASSSTGGTEAFF
TRBJ2-7 | NA | TRBV10-3 | CAIRGGTVSPYEQYF
TRBJ1-2 | NA | TRBV29-1 | CSVHGADYGYTF
TRBJ1-6 | many | TRBV7-9 | CASSWGLGPNSPLHF
NA | few | TRBV4-2 | CASSQEASGGADEQYF
TRBJ2-2 | NA | TRBV15 | CATSATPLAGELFF
TRBJ1-1 | NA | TRBV20-1 | CSAPFGRRDGEAFF